The 8 T cell receptor beta chains presented below share a single source sample, sequenced in a study of T cell responses to AZD1222 COVID-19 vaccine. Only in-frame clones appear in the TCRdb table, and some are missing; sequencing was by immunoSEQ multiplex PCR. The sample includes around 78,000 clones, 70% to 85% of them seen just once. Sequences were derived from peripheral blood, sampled on day 0 of AZD1222 vaccination. The receptor source for this set is an adult in good health.

The chain recombines TRBV11-2 with TRBJ2-3; no firm D call. The germline V gene has CDR1 SGHAT and CDR2 FQNNGV. V was shortened by 4 bases and J by 2 bases, with 13 bases between the two germline ends. The CDR3 length is 15 residues. The CDR3 here is CASSSDSRPTDTQYF. The CDR3 bases are TGTGCCAGCAGCTCAGACTCCCGGCCCACAGATACGCAGTATTTT. Combining the CDR3 with reference TRBV11-2 and TRBJ2-3 gives the whole variable domain EAGVAQSPRYKIIEKRQSVAFWCNPISGHATLYWYQQILGQGPKLLIQFQNNGVVDDSQLPKDRFSAERLKGVDSTLKIQPAKLEDSAVYLCASSSDSRPTDTQYFGPGTRLTVL.

This clone came up once. The chain links TRBV4-1 to TRBJ1-1; D is uncertain. In germline, CDR1 is MGHRA, CDR2 YSYEKL. Trimming removed 0 bases from V and 11 bases from J, with 10 bases in between. The CDR3 is 12 residues long. CDR3 nucleotide sequence: TGCGCCAGCAGCCAAGATGGACGTGAGGCTTTCTTT. Translated: CASSQDGREAFF.

This sequence joins TRBV9 and TRBJ1-2, with TRBD1 as a possible D gene (5 bases). This CDR3 is 14 amino acids long. V was shortened by 7 bases and J by 3 bases, with 16 bases between the two germline ends. Germline V lookup: CDR1 SGDLS, CDR2 YYNGEE. Here the CDR3 reads CASFGPGSHYGYTF. The CDR3 nucleotides read TGTGCCAGCTTTGGACCAGGGTCCCACTATGGCTACACCTTC.

V gene TRBV7-6 combines with J gene TRBJ1-4; D remains unclear. Germline V CDR1 and CDR2: SGHVS, FNYEAQ. There are 16 residues in the CDR3. The V gene lost 5 bases and the J gene lost 4 bases, with 17 bases spanning the gap. The CDR3 region is CASSPTSYADNEKLFF. The CDR3 DNA reads as TGTGCCAGCAGCCCTACCTCCTACGCCGATAATGAAAAACTGTTTTTT.

The J gene is TRBJ2-1, the V gene TRBV20-1; D is unclear. The ends were cut back, 3 bases at V and 7 bases at J, with 25 bases in the middle. The CDR3 consists of 17 residues. Germline CDR1 reads DFQATT; CDR2 reads SNEGSKA (reference sequence). CDR3 protein: CSASSQFDIFMGNEQFF. The CDR3 DNA follows: TGCAGTGCTAGTAGTCAGTTTGATATATTTATGGGGAATGAGCAGTTCTTC.

The chain carries TRBV5-1 and TRBJ2-7; the D is unclear. CDR1 is SGHRS, CDR2 YFSETQ, per germline. V lost 4 bases to trimming and J lost 2 bases, with 13 bases between them. The CDR3 totals 14 residues. The CDR3 sequence is CASSPLRIPYEQYF. Here the CDR3 DNA reads TGCGCCAGCAGCCCCCTTCGGATCCCCTACGAGCAGTACTTC. Based on the CDR3 plus reference TRBV5-1 and TRBJ2-7, the full variable domain is KAGVTQTPRYLIKTRGQQVTLSCSPISGHRSVSWYQQTPGQGLQFLFEYFSETQRNKGNFPGRFSGRQFSNSRSEMNVSTLELGDSALYLCASSPLRIPYEQYFGPGTRLTVT.

The CDR3 nucleotides read TGTGCCAGCAGTTCCGCGACAGGGGAACACTATGGCTACACCTTC. Translating it yields CASSSATGEHYGYTF. The chain joins TRBV27 to TRBJ1-2, with TRBD1 matching 8 bases. CDR1 is MNHEY, CDR2 SMNVEV, per germline (reference sequence). The CDR3 has 15 amino acids. V gave up 4 bases and J gave up 3 bases; unmatched junction bases: 7.

The V and J genes are TRBV5-4 and TRBJ1-2, with TRBD1 matching over 9 bases. The V and J ends lost 5 bases and 8 bases, in that order; junction bases with no gene match: 22. Germline V gene lookup returns CDR1 SGHNT and CDR2 YYREEE (reference sequence). CDR3 length equals 18 residues. In DNA form, the CDR3 reads TGTGCCAGCAGGACCCTTCGGGGGACAGGGTCGTCTGGGATCGGCTACACCTTC. Its translation: CASRTLRGTGSSGIGYTF.